The 11 T cell receptor beta chains given below trace back to one sample, sequenced in a study of T-cell memory formation after mild COVID-19. Each CDR3 protein is one row after TCRdb ran MiXCR on the 5' RACE reads. This sample has approximately 12,000 distinct CDR3 sequences, with 15% to 20% found just once. Sequencing was done on a sample of PBMCs or a T cell subset sorted from them (not recorded which). All receptors derive from a man aged 18-30 years who had mild COVID-19 (a few samples of this study predate the infection). Cell type and time point are not known.

This clonotype was seen ten or more times. The chain joins TRBV7-2 to TRBJ1-6; TRBD1 might be the D (5 bases). The germline V and J ends were trimmed by 4 bases and 7 bases, with 14 bases remaining between them. The CDR3 runs to 15 residues. Germline assignment: CDR1 SGHTA and CDR2 FQGNSA. The CDR3 region has the DNA TGTGCCAGCAGCTCCACAGGACTGATGAATTCACCCCTCCACTTT. Translated: CASSSTGLMNSPLHF.

This clonotype has a count of ten or more. J is TRBJ2-7 and V is TRBV7-2; perhaps TRBD2 as D (6 bases). Germline V gene data show CDR1 as SGHTA and CDR2 as FQGNSA. V shed 3 bases and J shed 4 bases, with 16 bases lying between them. There are 15 residues in the CDR3. CDR3 loop: CASSLYGGMEYEQYV. The CDR3 nucleotides read TGTGCCAGCAGCTTGTATGGGGGGATGGAGTACGAGCAGTACGTC.

In its sample, this clonotype was seen many times. The genes are TRBV10-3 and TRBJ1-2, with no clear D. V was trimmed by 9 bases and J by 7 bases, leaving 18 bases between them. The CDR3 sequence is 13 residues long. The germline V gene encodes CDR1 ENHRY and CDR2 SYGVKD. In DNA, the CDR3 is TGTGCCATTGGGCCAAATCTTCGTCCTGGCTACACCTTC. Residues: CAIGPNLRPGYTF.

This clonotype occurred many times. The chain couples TRBV6-6 to TRBJ1-3; 7 bases map to TRBD1. Germline CDR1 and CDR2: MNHNY and SVGAGI (reference sequence). Germline trimming cut 5 bases from V and 4 bases from J; bases unmatched to any gene: 5. This CDR3 region has 14 residues. The CDR3 sequence is CASSLTGDGNTIYF. The CDR3, as DNA: TGTGCCAGCAGTCTAACAGGGGACGGAAACACCATATATTTT.

This clonotype has at least ten counts. This chain links TRBV6-2 or TRBV6-3 with TRBJ2-1; D gene uncertain. Germline V gene lookup returns CDR1 MNHEY and CDR2 SVGEGT. Trimming removed 3 bases from V and 8 bases from J, with 8 bases in between. The CDR3 length is 12 residues. CDR3 nucleotide sequence: TGTGCCAGCAGTTATTTGGGCGATGAGCAGTTCTTC. It yields the protein CASSYLGDEQFF.

This clonotype is a singleton in its sample. The gene calls are TRBV5-1 and TRBJ2-5, with D possibly matching TRBD1 (5 bases). Trimming shortened V by 0 bases and J by 4 bases, and 13 bases separated the two germline ends. Germline V lookup: CDR1 SGHRS, CDR2 YFSETQ. The CDR3 contains 15 residues. CDR3 amino acids: CASSLAGSGVETQYF. As DNA, the CDR3 is TGCGCCAGCAGCTTGGCAGGGTCTGGGGTAGAGACCCAGTACTTC.

This clonotype was picked up many times. This chain joins TRBV27 and TRBJ1-2; no definite D call. Trimming removed 6 bases from V and 6 bases from J, with 14 bases in between. The CDR3 is made up of 13 amino acids. CDR1 MNHEY and CDR2 SMNVEV come from the germline V gene (reference sequence). The DNA of the CDR3 is TGTGCCAGCAGGGGATTCGGGAGACATGGCTACACCTTC. The encoded protein is CASRGFGRHGYTF.

This clonotype was found many times. This chain uses TRBV4-3 with TRBJ2-2; 9 positions match TRBD1. V trimming: 0 bases; J trimming: 1 base; junction bases outside the gene matches: 3. Germline CDR1 LGHNA, CDR2 YSLEER. The CDR3 runs 17 residues. CDR3 in DNA: TGCGCCAGCAGCCAAGATCGGGGACAGGGGAACACCGGGGAGCTGTTTTTT. This sequence encodes CASSQDRGQGNTGELFF.

In its sample, this clonotype was seen many times. V is TRBV19 and J is TRBJ2-1; 9 positions match TRBD2. Trimming at V came to 7 bases and at J to 3 bases, leaving 7 bases not matched to a gene. Germline V gene sequence: CDR1 LNHDA, CDR2 SQIVND (reference sequence). The CDR3 length is 15 residues. The CDR3 spells CASIGGGAGYNEQFF. CDR3 sequence (DNA): TGTGCCAGTATAGGCGGGGGGGCCGGCTACAATGAGCAGTTCTTC.

This clonotype came up many times. This rearrangement joins TRBV10-1 to TRBJ2-7, with 11 bases matching TRBD1. Germline values: CDR1 WNHNN, CDR2 SYGVQD (reference sequence). The CDR3 has 14 amino acids. Germline trimming cut 4 bases from V and 3 bases from J; bases unmatched to any gene: 2. CDR3 in amino acids: CASSVGTGGYEQYF. CDR3 coding DNA: TGCGCCAGCAGTGTGGGGACAGGGGGCTACGAGCAGTACTTC.

In this sample, this clonotype turned up a few times. CDR3 region: CASSDLGSPDTQYF. CDR3 bases: TGTGCCAGCAGCGATTTGGGGAGTCCAGATACGCAGTATTTT. The chain uses TRBV6-5 and TRBJ2-3; D perhaps matches TRBD2 (5 bases). Germline CDR1 reads MNHEY; CDR2 reads SVGAGI. V lost 6 bases and J lost 4, with 14 bases in between. CDR3 length equals 14 residues.